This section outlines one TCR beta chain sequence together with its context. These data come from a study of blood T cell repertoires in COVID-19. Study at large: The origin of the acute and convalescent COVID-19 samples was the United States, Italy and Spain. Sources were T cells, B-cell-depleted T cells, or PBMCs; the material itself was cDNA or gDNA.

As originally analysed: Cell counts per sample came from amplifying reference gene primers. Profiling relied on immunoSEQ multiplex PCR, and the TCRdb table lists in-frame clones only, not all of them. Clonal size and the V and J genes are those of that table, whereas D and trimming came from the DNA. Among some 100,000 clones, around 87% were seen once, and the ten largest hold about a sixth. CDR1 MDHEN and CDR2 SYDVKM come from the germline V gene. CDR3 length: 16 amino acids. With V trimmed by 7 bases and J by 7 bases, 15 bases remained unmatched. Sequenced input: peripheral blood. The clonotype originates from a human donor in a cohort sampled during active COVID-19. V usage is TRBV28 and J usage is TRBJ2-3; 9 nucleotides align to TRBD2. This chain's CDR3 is CASTGGGGDLVNTQYF. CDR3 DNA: TGTGCCAGCACGGGAGGCGGGGGGGACTTAGTAAATACGCAGTATTTT.